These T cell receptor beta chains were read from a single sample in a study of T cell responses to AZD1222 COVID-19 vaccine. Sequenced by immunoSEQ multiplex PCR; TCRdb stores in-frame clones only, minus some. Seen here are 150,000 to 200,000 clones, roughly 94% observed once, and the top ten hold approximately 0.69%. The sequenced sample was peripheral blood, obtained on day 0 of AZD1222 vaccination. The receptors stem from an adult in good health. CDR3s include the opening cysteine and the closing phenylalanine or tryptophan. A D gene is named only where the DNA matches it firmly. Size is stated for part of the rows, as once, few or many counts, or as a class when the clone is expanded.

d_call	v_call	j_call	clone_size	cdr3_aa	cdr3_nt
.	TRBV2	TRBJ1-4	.	CASSVGGVEKLFF	TGTGCCAGCAGTGTCGGGGGCGTAGAAAAACTGTTTTTT
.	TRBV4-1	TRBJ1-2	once	CASSQDRSYTF	TGCGCCAGCAGCCAAGATAGGAGCTACACCTTC
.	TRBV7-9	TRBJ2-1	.	CASRKQSSYNEQFF	TGTGCCAGCAGGAAACAGAGCTCCTACAATGAGCAGTTCTTC
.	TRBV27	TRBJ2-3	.	CASSGTRQWDTQYF	TGTGCCAGCAGTGGGACCCGACAGTGGGATACGCAGTATTTT
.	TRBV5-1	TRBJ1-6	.	CASRPLGAYGSPLHF	TGCGCCAGCAGACCCCTGGGTGCATACGGCTCACCCCTCCACTTT
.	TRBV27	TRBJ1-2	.	CASSPLGVSYGYTF	TGTGCCAGCAGTCCGTTGGGGGTCAGCTATGGCTACACCTTC
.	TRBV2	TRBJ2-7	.	CAILDGSSYEQYF	TGTGCCATCCTCGACGGGAGCTCCTACGAGCAGTACTTC
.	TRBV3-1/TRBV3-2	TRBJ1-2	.	CASSHDGGYTF	TGTGCCAGCAGCCATGACGGTGGCTACACCTTC
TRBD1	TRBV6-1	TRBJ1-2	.	CASSEQQGASYGYTF	TGTGCCAGCAGTGAACAACAGGGGGCAAGCTATGGCTACACCTTC
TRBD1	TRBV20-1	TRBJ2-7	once	CSASPRTGMYEQYF	TGCAGTGCTAGTCCAAGGACAGGGATGTACGAGCAGTACTTC
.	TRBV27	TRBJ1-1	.	CASSLQGGTEAFF	TGTGCCAGCAGTTTACAGGGTGGCACTGAAGCTTTCTTT
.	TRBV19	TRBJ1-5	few	CASSATPSNQPQHF	TGTGCCAGTAGTGCCACCCCGAGCAATCAGCCCCAGCATTTT
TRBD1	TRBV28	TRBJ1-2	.	CASSSAGTGNGYTF	TGTGCCAGCAGTTCGGCCGGGACAGGGAATGGCTACACCTTC
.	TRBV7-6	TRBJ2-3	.	CASSLEWGTDTQYF	TGTGCCAGCAGCTTAGAATGGGGTACAGATACGCAGTATTTT
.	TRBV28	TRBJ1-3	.	CASGLRSGNTIYF	TGTGCCAGCGGCTTGAGATCTGGAAACACCATATATTTT
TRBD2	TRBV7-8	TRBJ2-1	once	CASSFRGSGRLIEGDQFF	TGTGCCAGCAGCTTTCGCGGTAGCGGGAGACTAATAGAGGGAGATCAGTTCTTC
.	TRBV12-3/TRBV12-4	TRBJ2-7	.	CASSGGPAQYF	TGTGCCAGCAGTGGGGGCCCCGCGCAGTACTTC
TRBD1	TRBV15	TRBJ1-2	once	CATSRDRGGGDTF	TGTGCCACCAGCAGAGATCGAGGGGGCGGCGACACCTTC
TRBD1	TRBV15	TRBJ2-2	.	CATSRELVTGLTGELFF	TGTGCCACCAGCAGAGAACTCGTGACAGGGCTCACCGGGGAGCTGTTTTTT
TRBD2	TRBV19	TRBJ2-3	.	CASSNGGGDTQYF	TGTGCCAGTAGTAACGGCGGGGGAGATACGCAGTATTTT
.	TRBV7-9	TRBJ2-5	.	CASSLLGPIQETQYF	TGTGCCAGCAGCTTATTGGGACCGATACAAGAGACCCAGTACTTC
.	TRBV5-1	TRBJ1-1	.	CASTRGSSLSMNTEAFF	TGCGCCAGCACCCGGGGGTCTTCCCTTTCCATGAACACTGAAGCTTTCTTT
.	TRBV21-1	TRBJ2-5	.	CASSKAGFTSLGTQYF	TGTGCCAGCAGCAAGGCGGGATTTACTAGCTTGGGGACCCAGTACTTC
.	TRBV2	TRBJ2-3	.	CASSPGYGSEDTQYF	TGTGCCAGCAGTCCCGGTTACGGGAGCGAAGATACGCAGTATTTT
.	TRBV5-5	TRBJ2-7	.	CASSSTGFEQYF	TGTGCCAGCAGCTCGACCGGCTTCGAGCAGTACTTC
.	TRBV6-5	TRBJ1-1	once	CASTRTTAEEAFF	TGTGCCAGCACCAGGACAACCGCGGAGGAAGCTTTCTTT
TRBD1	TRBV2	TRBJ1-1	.	CARRVQGANTEAFF	TGTGCCAGAAGAGTACAGGGGGCAAACACTGAAGCTTTCTTT
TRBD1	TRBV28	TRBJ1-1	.	CASSAGQLNTEAFF	TGTGCCAGCAGCGCGGGACAGTTGAACACTGAAGCTTTCTTT
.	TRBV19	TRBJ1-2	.	CATFRRSYTF	TGTGCCACCTTTAGACGTAGCTACACCTTC
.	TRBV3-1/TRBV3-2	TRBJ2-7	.	CASSQGRGPYEQYF	TGTGCCAGCAGCCAAGGCCGGGGCCCCTACGAGCAGTACTTC
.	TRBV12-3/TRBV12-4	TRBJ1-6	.	CASRGTGNSPLHF	TGTGCCAGCAGAGGGACGGGTAATTCACCCCTCCACTTT
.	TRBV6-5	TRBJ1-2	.	CASSYRQGEGYTF	TGTGCCAGCAGTTACCGCCAGGGCGAAGGCTACACCTTC
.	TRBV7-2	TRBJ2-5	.	CASSLQNRKYQETQYF	TGTGCCAGCAGCTTACAGAATAGGAAGTACCAAGAGACCCAGTACTTC
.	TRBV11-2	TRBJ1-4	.	CASSFNRAGEKLFF	TGTGCCAGCAGCTTCAACAGGGCGGGCGAAAAACTGTTTTTT
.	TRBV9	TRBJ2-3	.	CASSVVKEDTQYF	TGTGCCAGCAGCGTAGTTAAAGAAGATACGCAGTATTTT
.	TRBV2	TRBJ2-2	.	CASSDDLGSGELFF	TGTGCCAGCAGTGATGACCTGGGATCCGGGGAGCTGTTTTTT
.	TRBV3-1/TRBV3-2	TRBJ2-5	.	CASSHGGETQYF	TGTGCCAGCAGCCACGGGGGCGAGACCCAGTACTTC
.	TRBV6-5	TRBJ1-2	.	CASSQGFGGYTF	TGTGCCAGCAGCCAGGGGTTTGGCGGCTACACCTTC
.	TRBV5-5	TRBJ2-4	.	CASSLEGNIQYF	TGTGCCAGCAGCTTGGAGGGAAACATTCAGTACTTC
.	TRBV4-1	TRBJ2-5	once	CASTTAPFTRQETQYF	TGCGCCAGCACCACCGCCCCCTTCACTAGGCAAGAGACCCAGTACTTC
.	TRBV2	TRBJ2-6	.	CASSEDRGANVLTF	TGTGCCAGCAGTGAAGACAGGGGGGCCAACGTCCTGACTTTC
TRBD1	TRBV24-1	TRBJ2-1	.	CATSDSRTGGNEQFF	TGTGCCACCAGTGATTCGCGGACAGGGGGCAATGAGCAGTTCTTC
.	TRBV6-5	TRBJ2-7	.	CASSYRRGYEQYF	TGTGCCAGCAGTTATAGAAGAGGGTACGAGCAGTACTTC
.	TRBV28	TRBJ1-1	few	CASSLGGRMNTEAFF	TGTGCCAGCAGTTTAGGCGGCAGGATGAACACTGAAGCTTTCTTT
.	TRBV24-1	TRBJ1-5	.	CATSDPQGQRGQPQHF	TGTGCCACCAGTGATCCCCAGGGGCAGAGGGGGCAGCCCCAGCATTTT
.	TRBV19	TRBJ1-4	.	CASSRVGGEKLFF	TGTGCCAGTAGTAGGGTTGGGGGTGAAAAACTGTTTTTT
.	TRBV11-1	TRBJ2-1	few	CASRREDRRNEQFF	TGTGCCAGCAGGAGGGAGGACAGAAGGAATGAGCAGTTCTTC
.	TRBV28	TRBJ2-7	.	CASRPPGLTYEQYF	TGTGCCAGCAGGCCACCGGGCCTAACCTACGAGCAGTACTTC
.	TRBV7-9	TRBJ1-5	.	CASRGGSNQPQHF	TGTGCCAGCAGGGGGGGTAGCAATCAGCCCCAGCATTTT
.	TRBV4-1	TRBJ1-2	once	CASSQETGTYGYTF	TGCGCCAGCAGCCAAGAAACGGGGACCTATGGCTACACCTTC
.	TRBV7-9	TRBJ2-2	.	CASSLGQMNTGELFF	TGTGCCAGCAGCTTGGGGCAAATGAACACCGGGGAGCTGTTTTTT
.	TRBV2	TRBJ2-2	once	CASSEEGGSTGELFF	TGTGCCAGCAGTGAAGAGGGGGGTTCGACCGGGGAGCTGTTTTTT
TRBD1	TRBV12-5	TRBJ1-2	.	CASGLARQGGGYTF	TGTGCTAGTGGTTTGGCCAGACAGGGAGGCGGCTACACCTTC
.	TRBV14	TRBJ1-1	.	CASSIHSEAFF	TGTGCCAGCAGCATACATTCTGAAGCTTTCTTT
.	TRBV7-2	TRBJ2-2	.	CASSELMADLTGELFF	TGTGCCAGCAGCGAACTCATGGCAGACCTCACCGGGGAGCTGTTTTTT
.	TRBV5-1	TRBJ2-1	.	CASSTPGRVEQFF	TGCGCCAGCAGCACCCCCGGTAGGGTTGAGCAGTTCTTC
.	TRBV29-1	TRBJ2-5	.	CSVAGGTRERGASRRKETQYF	TGCAGCGTTGCAGGGGGGACGCGGGAAAGAGGGGCTAGCCGGAGAAAAGAGACCCAGTACTTC
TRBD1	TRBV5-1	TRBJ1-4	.	CASSLAIGGRGEKLFF	TGCGCCAGCAGCTTGGCCATCGGGGGCAGGGGGGAAAAACTGTTTTTT